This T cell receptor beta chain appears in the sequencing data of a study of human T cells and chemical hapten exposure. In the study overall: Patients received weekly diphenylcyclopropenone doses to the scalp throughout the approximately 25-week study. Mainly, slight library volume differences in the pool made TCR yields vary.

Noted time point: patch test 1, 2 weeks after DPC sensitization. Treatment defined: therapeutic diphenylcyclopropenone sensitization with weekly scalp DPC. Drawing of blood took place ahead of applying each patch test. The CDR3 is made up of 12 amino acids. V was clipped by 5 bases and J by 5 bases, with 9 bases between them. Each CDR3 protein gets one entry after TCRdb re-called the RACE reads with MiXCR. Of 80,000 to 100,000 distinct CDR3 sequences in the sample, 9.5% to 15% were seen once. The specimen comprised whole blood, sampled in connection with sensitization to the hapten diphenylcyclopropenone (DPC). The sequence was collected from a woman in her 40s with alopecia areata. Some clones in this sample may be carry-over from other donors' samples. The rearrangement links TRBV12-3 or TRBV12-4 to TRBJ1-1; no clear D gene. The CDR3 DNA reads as TGTGCCAGCAGTCAAGCCCTAACTGAAGCTTTCTTT. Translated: CASSQALTEAFF.